This T cell receptor (beta chain) was sequenced during a study of blood T cell repertoires in COVID-19 (dated by TCRdb to 2018 to 2020). Context from the whole study: Collaborator samples came from the United States, Italy and Spain and covered acute and convalescent phases of COVID-19. The prospective study material was composed of cDNA or gDNA derived from T cells, B-cell-depleted T cells, or PBMCs. The samples were drawn from two sources: the first 160 participants of the ongoing ImmuneRACE study, and some 1,300 subjects contributed by 6 global collaborators. Sample metadata almost always included a de-identified subject ID, COVID-19 status, age in years and sex. Deeply sampled blood TCRbeta repertoires from subjects exposed to, actively infected with, or recovered from COVID-19 were included in the dataset. Where available, HLA class I and class II types were obtained from metadata supplied by the sample provider rather than from assay-based typing. The repertoires were made available in a free public database intended to serve as a resource for research on the immune response to SARS-CoV-2. What the study reported, not specific to this receptor: Clinical and demographic metadata were provided uncurated, with the amount varying by source and participant.

The collaborating institutions used their own protocols to collect whole blood in K2EDTA tubes. Collaborator samples were shipped for TCRbeta analysis as frozen whole blood, isolated PBMCs, or DNA extracted from either sample type. The immunoSEQ Assay, a bias-controlled multiplex PCR, was used to amplify TCRbeta CDR3 regions from genomic DNA. Under the source paper's analysis protocol: Within the assay, amplification of reference gene primers was used to estimate how many nucleated cells each sample contained. To quantify the absolute abundance of each unique TCRbeta CDR3 rearrangement, sequence reads were collapsed and filtered. For each sample, productive Simpson clonality was calculated as the square root of Simpson's diversity index across productive rearrangements. In its TCRdb copy, this immuneACCESS table keeps in-frame sequences only and misses some clones. Where compared with another copy, unresolved V genes explain less than half of these, and the others have no known cause. That table supplies the V and J calls and clone size; D and trimming were determined from the DNA. This sample gives under 300,000 clones in total; 81% of them show up just once. Of the sample, just under 3% is held by the ten largest clones.

Of note for this clone: Its cognate antigen has yet to be identified. The sample holds no much larger clone one base away, and base qualities are not on file.

The CDR3 runs 16 amino acids, cysteine and phenylalanine included. The CDR3 DNA has 48 bases and is translated from base 1. Trimmed from V: 2 bases; trimmed from J: 1 base; junction bases lacking a gene match: 5. CDR1 and CDR2 were assigned from the germline V gene as SNHLY and FYNNEI. The chain was built from TRBV2 and TRBJ2-3, and TRBD2 matches 8 of the central bases. The sequenced sample was peripheral blood. The receptor's source is a woman aged 55-69 years with active or convalescent COVID-19. At the DNA level, the sequence is TGTGCCAGCAGTGAACTCGGGGGGGGCCGCACAGATACGCAGTATTTT. It translates as CASSELGGGRTDTQYF.